Described below is a single T cell receptor (beta chain) sequence and its context. Its antigen is unidentified. This sample is drawn from a study of T cell responses to AZD1222 COVID-19 vaccine. Overall study findings and caveats: Only 5 to 7 AZD1222 recipients were seropositive at baseline. In a largely white British group with more females than males, clonal diversity was possibly underestimated.

Clones were read by immunoSEQ multiplex PCR, and TCRdb kept only the in-frame ones, dropping some. The sample lists about 99,000 clones, 87% occurring once. The V gene lost 5 bases and the J gene lost 9 bases, with 16 bases spanning the gap. Germline V gene data show CDR1 as SGHTA and CDR2 as FQGNSA. The CDR3 is made up of 13 amino acids. This clonotype originated in an adult in good health. The J gene is TRBJ1-1, the V gene TRBV7-2; D might be TRBD1 (5 bases). The sample was peripheral blood, taken on day 0 of AZD1222 vaccination. The DNA for the CDR3 is TGTGCCAGCAGCCCGAACCGACAGAATCAAGCTTTCTTT. This codes for CASSPNRQNQAFF.